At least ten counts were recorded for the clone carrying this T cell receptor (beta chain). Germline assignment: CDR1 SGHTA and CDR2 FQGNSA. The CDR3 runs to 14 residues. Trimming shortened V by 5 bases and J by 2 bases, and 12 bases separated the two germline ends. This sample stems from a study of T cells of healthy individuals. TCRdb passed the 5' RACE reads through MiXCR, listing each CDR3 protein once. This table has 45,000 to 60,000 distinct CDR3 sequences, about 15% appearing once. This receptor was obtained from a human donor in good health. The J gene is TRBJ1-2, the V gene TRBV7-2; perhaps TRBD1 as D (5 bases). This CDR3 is CASSPTSGNYGYTF. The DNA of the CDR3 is TGTGCCAGCAGCCCCACTTCAGGGAACTATGGCTACACCTTC.